These 29 T cell receptor beta chains came from one sample sequenced in a study of technical replicates of blood from several donors. TCRdb keeps only in-frame clones here, not all; method: immunoSEQ multiplex PCR. The repertoire consists of about 69,000 clones, with approximately 88% occurring once and the leading ten covering 4% to 5%. Sequencing was carried out using PBMCs. The source is a human donor in good health. Some clones in this sample may be carry-over from other donors' samples.

This chain uses TRBV10-3 with TRBJ1-6; D gene uncertain. The germline V and J ends were trimmed by 2 bases and 9 bases, with 11 bases remaining between them. CDR1 and CDR2 (germline): ENHRY, SYGVKD. CDR3 length equals 14 residues. CDR3 residues: CAISEAQTTSPLHF. The CDR3 coding sequence is TGTGCCATCAGTGAGGCACAGACCACTTCACCCCTCCACTTT.

V is TRBV18 and J is TRBJ2-7; 7 nucleotides align to TRBD1. Germline values: CDR1 KGHSH, CDR2 LQKENI. This CDR3 region has 15 residues. V lost 2 bases and J lost 2; bases outside the gene matches: 6. CDR3 region: CASSPASGGAYEQYF. CDR3 coding DNA: TGTGCCAGCTCACCAGCTTCAGGGGGAGCCTACGAGCAGTACTTC. The variable domain in full, with the rest retrieved from reference TRBV18 and TRBJ2-7, is NAGVMQNPRHLVRRRGQEARLRCSPMKGHSHVYWYRQLPEEGLKFMVYLQKENIIDESGMPKERFSAEFPKEGPSILRIQQVVRGDSAAYFCASSPASGGAYEQYFGPGTRLTVT.

This clone has only one observation. The chain couples TRBV11-2 to TRBJ2-2; 8 bases agree with TRBD1. V lost 5 bases and J lost 4; bases outside the gene matches: 9. The germline V gene has CDR1 SGHAT and CDR2 FQNNGV. This CDR3 is built from 16 residues. Written as DNA, the CDR3 is TGTGCCAGCAGCCCCCGGGACAGGAGAAGCACCGGGGAGCTGTTTTTT. Amino acid sequence: CASSPRDRRSTGELFF.

This clone was detected a few times. The chain carries TRBV19 and TRBJ2-7, with D possibly TRBD1 on 6 matching bases. This CDR3 contains 14 residues. The V end was cut by 6 bases, the J end by 3 bases, with 15 bases between. The germline V gene has CDR1 LNHDA and CDR2 SQIVND (reference sequence). In DNA, the CDR3 is TGTGCCAGTAGCCCTCAGGCAGGGGTCTACGAGCAGTACTTC. Protein product: CASSPQAGVYEQYF.

There are a few counts of this clone. This chain connects TRBV5-4 to TRBJ2-5; 13 nucleotides align to TRBD2. The CDR3 has 16 amino acids. V shed 4 bases and J 4 bases; nucleotides not matched to a gene: 7. Germline lookup yields CDR1 SGHNT and CDR2 YYREEE (reference sequence). CDR3 amino acids: CASSRLGLAGIETQYF. CDR3 nucleotide sequence: TGTGCCAGCAGCCGACTGGGACTAGCGGGAATAGAGACCCAGTACTTC.

The chain is built from TRBV7-9 and TRBJ2-3; tentative D call: TRBD2 (6 bases). The CDR3 is 15 amino acids. V was cut by 6 bases and J by 4 bases, with 17 bases left in between. Germline CDR1 and CDR2: SEHNR and FQNEAQ (reference sequence). The CDR3 here is CASSHTLARPDTQYF. The DNA for the CDR3 is TGTGCCAGCAGTCACACACTAGCCCGGCCAGATACGCAGTATTTT.

The chain carries TRBV7-9 and TRBJ2-1; 9 bases line up with TRBD1. Germline assignment: CDR1 SEHNR and CDR2 FQNEAQ (reference sequence). V shed 1 base and J 6 bases; nucleotides not matched to a gene: 4. The CDR3 consists of 15 residues. Here the CDR3 reads CASSLGQGVGNEQFF. CDR3 nucleotides: TGTGCCAGCAGCTTAGGACAGGGGGTAGGCAATGAGCAGTTCTTC. Using reference TRBV7-9 and TRBJ2-1 for the parts outside the CDR3, the full variable domain is DTGVSQNPRHKITKRGQNVTFRCDPISEHNRLYWYRQTLGQGPEFLTYFQNEAQLEKSRLLSDRFSAERPKGSFSTLEIQRTEQGDSAMYLCASSLGQGVGNEQFFGPGTRLTVL.

V is TRBV15 and J is TRBJ2-7, with 8 bases matching TRBD2. This CDR3 is 16 amino acids long. Germline V lookup: CDR1 LNHNV, CDR2 YYDKDF (reference sequence). Trimming removed 1 base from V and 5 bases from J; junction bases left unmatched: 10. The CDR3 loop reads CATSRAAGRAPDEQYF. The CDR3 bases are TGTGCCACCAGCAGAGCAGCCGGGAGGGCCCCAGACGAGCAGTACTTC.

This chain's CDR3 is CASSESGSYNEQFF. The CDR3 DNA reads as TGTGCCAGCAGTGAGTCGGGCTCCTACAATGAGCAGTTCTTC. This rearrangement joins TRBV2 to TRBJ2-1; D unresolved. Germline V gene data show CDR1 as SNHLY and CDR2 as FYNNEI. V was clipped by 3 bases and J by 0 bases, with 6 bases between them. The CDR3 spans 14 residues.

This rearrangement joins TRBV6-6 to TRBJ2-7, with D maybe TRBD1 (6 bases). There are 13 residues in the CDR3. Germline CDR1 is MNHNY and CDR2 is SVGAGI (reference sequence). V was cut by 5 bases and J by 2 bases, with 10 bases left in between. As DNA, the CDR3 is TGTGCCAGCAGTCAGGGGTCAGCCTACGAGCAGTACTTC. Its protein is CASSQGSAYEQYF.

CDR3 DNA: TGTGCCAGCAGCCGCCTCGGGACTAGCGGTCCAGAGCAGTACTTC. It yields the protein CASSRLGTSGPEQYF. The chain is built from TRBV5-6 and TRBJ2-7; 11 bases map to TRBD2. The junction had 10 bases not matched to a gene; V was cut back by 4 bases and J by 7 bases. The germline CDR1 and CDR2 sequences are SGHDT and YYEEEE. This CDR3 is built from 15 residues.

This chain joins TRBV11-1 and TRBJ1-2; TRBD1 agrees at 10 bases. Germline CDR1 and CDR2: SGHAT and FQDESV (reference sequence). This CDR3 has 15 residues. Trimming removed 2 bases from V and 4 bases from J; junction bases left unmatched: 4. CDR3 residues: CASSLWDRGGYGYTF. The CDR3 bases are TGTGCCAGCAGCTTATGGGACAGGGGAGGCTATGGCTACACCTTC.

CDR3 sequence reads: CASRRGGAEAFF. The CDR3 DNA reads TGTGCCAGCCGCCGAGGAGGGGCCGAAGCTTTCTTT. J is TRBJ1-1 and V is TRBV7-9; a weak D match, TRBD1 (5 bases). The CDR3 has 12 residues. The V and J ends lost 8 bases and 8 bases respectively, with 15 bases between them. The V gene's germline CDR1 is SEHNR and CDR2 FQNEAQ (reference sequence).

The DNA of the CDR3 is TGTGCCAGCACCCCGGTCAGGGAGCAGTACTTC. Its translation: CASTPVREQYF. J is TRBJ2-7 and V is TRBV2; D is uncertain. The germline V and J ends were trimmed by 7 bases and 7 bases, with 11 bases remaining between them. Germline CDR1 reads SNHLY; CDR2 reads FYNNEI. This CDR3 has 11 amino acids. Using reference TRBV2 and TRBJ2-7 for the parts outside the CDR3, the full variable domain is EPEVTQTPSHQVTQMGQEVILRCVPISNHLYFYWYRQILGQKVEFLVSFYNNEISEKSEIFDDQFSVERPDGSNFTLKIRSTKLEDSAMYFCASTPVREQYFGPGTRLTVT.

This clone was counted between two and nine times. The chain links TRBV7-8 to TRBJ1-5; TRBD1 aligns across 11 bases. V was clipped by 1 base and J by 7 bases; unmatched bases: 6. CDR1 and CDR2 from the germline V gene are SGHVS and FQNEAQ. The CDR3 sequence is 16 residues long. The CDR3 protein is CASSLVDRGLGQPQHF. In DNA, the CDR3 is TGTGCCAGCAGCTTAGTGGACAGGGGGCTGGGGCAGCCCCAGCATTTT.

V and J are TRBV9 and TRBJ2-1, with 7 bases aligning to TRBD2. This CDR3 has 15 residues. Germline-derived CDR1 and CDR2 are SGDLS and YYNGEE. Trimming at V came to 6 bases and at J to 3 bases, leaving 9 bases not matched to a gene. CDR3 coding DNA: TGTGCCAGCACCTTGACGGGGGACTACTACAATGAGCAGTTCTTC. It is translated as CASTLTGDYYNEQFF.

The CDR3 reads CSGRGSFEAFF. The CDR3 DNA sequence: TGCAGCGGAAGGGGGAGCTTTGAAGCTTTCTTT. The chain carries TRBV29-1 and TRBJ1-1; perhaps TRBD1 as D (6 bases). Germline assignment: CDR1 SQVTM and CDR2 ANQGSEA. V was pared by 7 bases and J by 7 bases, with 13 bases between. CDR3 size: 11 residues.

DNA for the CDR3: TGTGCCAGCAGTGCGACTAGCGGCTTGATACTCAATGAGCAGTTCTTC. This gives the protein CASSATSGLILNEQFF. The chain couples TRBV6-1 to TRBJ2-1, with 9 bases identical to TRBD2. This CDR3 is 16 amino acids long. V was clipped by 4 bases and J by 6 bases; unmatched bases: 10. CDR1 is MNHNS, CDR2 SASEGT, per germline.

This chain uses TRBV14 with TRBJ2-3, with no clear D. Germline V gene data show CDR1 as SGHDN and CDR2 as FVKESK. V lost 4 bases to trimming and J lost 2 bases, with 13 bases between them. The CDR3 consists of 15 residues. The CDR3 here is CASSPGYLTTDTQYF. The CDR3 DNA follows: TGTGCCAGCAGCCCCGGTTACTTAACCACAGATACGCAGTATTTT.

This clone has only one observation. The rearrangement links TRBV4-1 to TRBJ2-5; D is perhaps TRBD1 (6 bases). In germline, CDR1 is MGHRA, CDR2 YSYEKL. Trimming took 0 bases from V and 5 from J, leaving 19 bases between them. The CDR3 has 17 residues. The CDR3 reads CASSQEGAHLGGETQYF. The DNA of the CDR3 is TGCGCCAGCAGCCAAGAGGGGGCCCATTTAGGTGGTGAGACCCAGTACTTC.

This chain joins TRBV2 and TRBJ2-1; D is possibly TRBD2 (5 bases). CDR1 is SNHLY, CDR2 FYNNEI, per germline. The V end lost 11 bases, the J end lost 0 bases, and 14 bases lay between the germline ends. The CDR3 totals 14 residues. The CDR3 loop is CASGVGNSYNEQFF. CDR3 DNA sequence: TGTGCCTCCGGAGTCGGGAACTCCTACAATGAGCAGTTCTTC.

CDR3 in DNA: TGTGCCAGCAGTCCGGTTCTGAGACAGGGAAGTTATAGCAATCAGCCCCAGCATTTT. Translating it yields CASSPVLRQGSYSNQPQHF. V gene TRBV27 combines with J gene TRBJ1-5; 7 bases agree with TRBD1. With 5 bases clipped from V and 0 bases from J, the junction kept 16 bases outside the gene matches. The CDR3 length is 19 residues. Looked up from germline, CDR1 is MNHEY and CDR2 is SMNVEV (reference sequence).

This rearrangement joins TRBV10-2 to TRBJ2-1; perhaps TRBD2 as D (6 bases). Germline CDR1 WSHSY, CDR2 SAAADI. This CDR3 spans 17 amino acids. V gave up 2 bases and J gave up 4 bases, with 18 bases separating them. In DNA, the CDR3 is TGCGCCAGCAGTGAGATTCTATCTGGCGGGAAATACAATGAGCAGTTCTTC. Translating gives CASSEILSGGKYNEQFF.

This clone was observed a few times. The genes are TRBV7-8 and TRBJ1-6, with 11 bases fitting TRBD1. Germline V gives CDR1 SGHVS, CDR2 FQNEAQ. The J segment lost 9 bases and the V segment lost 1 base, leaving 5 bases of the junction unmatched. The CDR3 length is 16 residues. CDR3 in amino acids: CASSLDWTGGRSPLHF. The CDR3 nucleotides read TGTGCCAGCAGCTTAGACTGGACAGGGGGCCGTTCACCCCTCCACTTT.

The chain links TRBV10-3 to TRBJ1-3; 11 nucleotides align to TRBD1. Germline trimming cut 7 bases from V and 1 base from J; bases unmatched to any gene: 3. The CDR3 sequence is 15 residues long. Germline values: CDR1 ENHRY, CDR2 SYGVKD. In DNA, the CDR3 is TGTGCCATCACCAGGGACAGGGGGTCTGGAAACACCATATATTTT. Protein product: CAITRDRGSGNTIYF.

The V call is TRBV29-1, the J call TRBJ2-1; 7 nucleotides align to TRBD1. Losses at the gene ends were 2 bases for V and 7 bases for J; bases not matched to a gene: 8. Per the germline V gene, CDR1 is SQVTM and CDR2 is ANQGSEA. The CDR3 loop spans 14 amino acids. The CDR3 here is CSVEFWDSVNEQFF. Here the CDR3 DNA reads TGCAGCGTTGAATTTTGGGACAGCGTTAATGAGCAGTTCTTC.

V and J are TRBV19 and TRBJ1-1; D unclear. The germline V and J ends were trimmed by 3 bases and 4 bases, with 15 bases remaining between them. Germline CDR1 and CDR2: LNHDA and SQIVND (reference sequence). CDR3 length: 15 amino acids. CDR3 residues: CASSIGKGAGTEAFF. Here the CDR3 DNA reads TGTGCCAGTAGTATTGGGAAGGGCGCGGGCACTGAAGCTTTCTTT.

The chain recombines TRBV5-4 with TRBJ2-2; the match to TRBD2 covers 13 bases. Germline V lookup: CDR1 SGHNT, CDR2 YYREEE (reference sequence). This CDR3 has 17 residues. Unmatched junction bases numbered 7, after V lost 2 bases and J lost 6 bases. The CDR3 is CASSFSGLAGVAGELFF. DNA for the CDR3: TGTGCCAGCAGCTTTAGTGGACTAGCGGGGGTCGCCGGGGAGCTGTTTTTT.

This chain links TRBV9 with TRBJ2-2, with D possibly matching TRBD2 (5 bases). The germline V gene encodes CDR1 SGDLS and CDR2 YYNGEE. V lost 4 bases, J lost 3 bases, and 16 bases lay in between. CDR3 length: 16 amino acids. CDR3 nucleotide sequence: TGTGCCAGCAGCTCCCTTCGCAGCGGATACACCGGGGAGCTGTTTTTT. Its protein product is CASSSLRSGYTGELFF.